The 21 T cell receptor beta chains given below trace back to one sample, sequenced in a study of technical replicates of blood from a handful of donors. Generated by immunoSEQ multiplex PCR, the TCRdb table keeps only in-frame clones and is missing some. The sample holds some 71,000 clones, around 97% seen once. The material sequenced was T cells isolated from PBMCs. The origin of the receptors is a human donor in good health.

The CDR3, as DNA: TGTGCCAGCAGCTTCGTTAAGACAGAGAATGAGCAGTTCTTC. This gives the protein CASSFVKTENEQFF. V is TRBV11-2 and J is TRBJ2-1; a possible D gene is TRBD1 (5 bases). This CDR3 is built from 14 residues. Germline CDR1 and CDR2: SGHAT and FQNNGV. The germline V and J ends were trimmed by 3 bases and 7 bases, with 13 bases remaining between them.

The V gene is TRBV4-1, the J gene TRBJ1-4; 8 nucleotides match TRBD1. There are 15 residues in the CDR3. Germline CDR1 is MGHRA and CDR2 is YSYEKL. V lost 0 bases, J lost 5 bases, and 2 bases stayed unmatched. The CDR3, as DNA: TGCGCCAGCAGCCAAGAGGGACAGGAGAATGAAAAACTGTTTTTT. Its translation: CASSQEGQENEKLFF.

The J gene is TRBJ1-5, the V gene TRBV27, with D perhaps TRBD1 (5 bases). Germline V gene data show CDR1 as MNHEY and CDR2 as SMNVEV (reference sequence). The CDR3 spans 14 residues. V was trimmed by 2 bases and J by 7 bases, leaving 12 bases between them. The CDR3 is CASSLIGQGQPQHF. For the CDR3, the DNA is TGTGCCAGCAGTTTAATAGGGCAGGGACAGCCCCAGCATTTT.

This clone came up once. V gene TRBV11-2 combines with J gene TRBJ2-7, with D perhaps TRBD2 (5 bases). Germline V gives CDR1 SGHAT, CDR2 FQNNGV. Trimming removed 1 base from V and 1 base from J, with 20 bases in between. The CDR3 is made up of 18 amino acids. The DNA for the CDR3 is TGTGCCAGCAGCTTAGGGGCGAGGGAAGGGCCCCCATCCTACGAGCAGTACTTC. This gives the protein CASSLGAREGPPSYEQYF.

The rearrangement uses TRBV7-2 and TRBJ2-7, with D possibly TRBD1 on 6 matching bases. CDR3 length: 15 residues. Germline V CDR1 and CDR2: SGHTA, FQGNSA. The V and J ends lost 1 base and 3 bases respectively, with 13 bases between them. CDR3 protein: CASSLGGQLFYEQYF. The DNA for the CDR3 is TGTGCCAGCAGCTTAGGGGGGCAGTTATTCTACGAGCAGTACTTC.

The CDR3 sequence: CASSSFRDTSSTDTQYF. DNA for the CDR3: TGTGCCAGCAGTTCCTTCCGGGACACTTCTAGCACAGATACGCAGTATTTT. The V and J genes are TRBV27 and TRBJ2-3, with D maybe TRBD1 (6 bases). The CDR3 contains 17 residues. The V gene lost 4 bases and the J gene lost 0 bases, with 17 bases spanning the gap. In germline, CDR1 is MNHEY, CDR2 SMNVEV (reference sequence).

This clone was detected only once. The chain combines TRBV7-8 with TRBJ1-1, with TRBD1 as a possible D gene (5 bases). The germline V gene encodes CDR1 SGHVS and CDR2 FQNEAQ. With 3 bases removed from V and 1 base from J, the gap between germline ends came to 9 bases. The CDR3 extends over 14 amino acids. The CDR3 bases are TGTGCCAGCAGCTTTGGGCAGGGGAACACTGAAGCTTTCTTT. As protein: CASSFGQGNTEAFF.

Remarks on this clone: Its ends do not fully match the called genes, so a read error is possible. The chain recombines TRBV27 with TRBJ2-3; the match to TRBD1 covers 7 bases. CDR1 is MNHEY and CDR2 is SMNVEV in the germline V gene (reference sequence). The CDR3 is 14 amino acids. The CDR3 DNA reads TGTGCCAGCAATTTACGACCCCGACAGGGCTCGCAGTATTTT. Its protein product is CASNLRPRQGSQYF.

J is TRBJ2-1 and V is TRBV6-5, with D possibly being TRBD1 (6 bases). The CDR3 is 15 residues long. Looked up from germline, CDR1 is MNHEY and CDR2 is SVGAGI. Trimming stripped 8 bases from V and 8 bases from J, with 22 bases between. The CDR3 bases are TGTGCCAGCCAAGCATCCACCAGGGGCATCGATGAGCAGTTCTTC. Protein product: CASQASTRGIDEQFF.

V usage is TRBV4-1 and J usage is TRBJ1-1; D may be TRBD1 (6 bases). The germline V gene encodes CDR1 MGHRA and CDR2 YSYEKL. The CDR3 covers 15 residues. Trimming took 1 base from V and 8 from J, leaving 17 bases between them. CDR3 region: CASSQGRGTLKEAFF. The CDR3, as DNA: TGCGCCAGCAGCCAAGGAAGGGGGACACTGAAGGAAGCTTTCTTT.

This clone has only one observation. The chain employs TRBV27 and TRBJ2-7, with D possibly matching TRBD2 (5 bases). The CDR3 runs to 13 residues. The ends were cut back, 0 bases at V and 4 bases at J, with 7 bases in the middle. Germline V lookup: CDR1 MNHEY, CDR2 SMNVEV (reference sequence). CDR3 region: CASSLSGGYEQYF. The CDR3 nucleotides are TGTGCCAGCAGTTTATCTGGCGGGTACGAGCAGTACTTC.

CDR3 coding DNA: TGTGCCAGCAGTGACCCGGGACAGGATAATGAAAAACTGTTTTTT. Encoded protein: CASSDPGQDNEKLFF. This chain uses TRBV25-1 with TRBJ1-4; TRBD1 matches at 8 bases. This CDR3 has 15 residues. Trimming removed 3 bases from V and 4 bases from J; junction bases left unmatched: 4. Germline CDR1 MGHDK, CDR2 SYGVNS.

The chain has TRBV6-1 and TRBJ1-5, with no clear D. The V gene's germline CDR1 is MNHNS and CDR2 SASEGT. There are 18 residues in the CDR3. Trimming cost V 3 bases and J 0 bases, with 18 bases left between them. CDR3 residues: CASSDGVYRYYSNQPQHF. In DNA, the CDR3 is TGTGCCAGCAGTGACGGGGTGTACAGATATTATAGCAATCAGCCCCAGCATTTT.

CDR3 bases: TGTGCTAGTGGCCTGGGGGGTTCTGAAGCTTTCTTT. Its protein product is CASGLGGSEAFF. V is TRBV12-5 and J is TRBJ1-1, with D possibly being TRBD1 (5 bases). Trimming cost V 6 bases and J 6 bases, with 11 bases left between them. CDR1 and CDR2 from the germline V gene are LGHNT and FRNRAP. This CDR3 contains 12 residues. The variable domain in full, with the rest retrieved from reference TRBV12-5 and TRBJ1-1, is DARVTQTPRHKVTEMGQEVTMRCQPILGHNTVFWYRQTMMQGLELLAYFRNRAPLDDSGMPKDRFSAEMPDATLATLKIQPSEPRDSAVYFCASGLGGSEAFFGQGTRLTVV.

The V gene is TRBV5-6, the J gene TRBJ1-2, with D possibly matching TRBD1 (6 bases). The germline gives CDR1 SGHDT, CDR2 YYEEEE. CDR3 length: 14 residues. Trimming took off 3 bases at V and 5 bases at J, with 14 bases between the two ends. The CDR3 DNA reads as TGTGCCAGCAGCTACCTTAACAGGGAATATGGCTACACCTTC. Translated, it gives CASSYLNREYGYTF.

The CDR3 loop is CASSFKAGGYRPGNTIYF. CDR3 bases: TGTGCCAGCAGCTTCAAGGCAGGGGGGTATAGGCCTGGAAACACCATATATTTT. V usage is TRBV11-2 and J usage is TRBJ1-3, with TRBD1 matching over 7 bases. The ends lost 3 bases at V and 2 bases at J; junction bases unmatched: 13. The CDR3 has 18 amino acids. Germline lookup yields CDR1 SGHAT and CDR2 FQNNGV.

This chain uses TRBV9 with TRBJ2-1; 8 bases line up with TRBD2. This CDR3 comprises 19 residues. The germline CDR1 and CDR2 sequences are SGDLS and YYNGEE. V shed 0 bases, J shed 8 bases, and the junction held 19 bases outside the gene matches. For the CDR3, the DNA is TGTGCCAGCAGCGTAGCACGGGATCCCTCAGCGGGAGTTCGCTATGAGCAGTTCTTC. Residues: CASSVARDPSAGVRYEQFF.

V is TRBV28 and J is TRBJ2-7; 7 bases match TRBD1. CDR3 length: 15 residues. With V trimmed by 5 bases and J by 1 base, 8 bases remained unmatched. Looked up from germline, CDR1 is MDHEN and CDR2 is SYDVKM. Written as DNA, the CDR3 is TGTGCCAGCAGTCGTACAGGGGCCGGGTCCTACGAGCAGTACTTC. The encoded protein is CASSRTGAGSYEQYF. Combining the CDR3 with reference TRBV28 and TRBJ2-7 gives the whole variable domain DVKVTQSSRYLVKRTGEKVFLECVQDMDHENMFWYRQDPGLGLRLIYFSYDVKMKEKGDIPEGYSVSREKKERFSLILESASTNQTSMYLCASSRTGAGSYEQYFGPGTRLTVT.

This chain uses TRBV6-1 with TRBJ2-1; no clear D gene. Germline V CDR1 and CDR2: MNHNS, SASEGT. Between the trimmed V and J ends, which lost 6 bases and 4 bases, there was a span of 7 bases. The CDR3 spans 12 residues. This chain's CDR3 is CASSATYNEQFF. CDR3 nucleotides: TGTGCCAGCAGCGCCACTTACAATGAGCAGTTCTTC.

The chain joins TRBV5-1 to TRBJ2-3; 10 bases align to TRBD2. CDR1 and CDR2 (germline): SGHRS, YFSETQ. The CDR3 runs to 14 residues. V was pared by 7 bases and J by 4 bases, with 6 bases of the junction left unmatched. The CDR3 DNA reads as TGCGCCAGCGGATACGGACTAGCGGCAGATACGCAGTATTTT. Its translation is CASGYGLAADTQYF.

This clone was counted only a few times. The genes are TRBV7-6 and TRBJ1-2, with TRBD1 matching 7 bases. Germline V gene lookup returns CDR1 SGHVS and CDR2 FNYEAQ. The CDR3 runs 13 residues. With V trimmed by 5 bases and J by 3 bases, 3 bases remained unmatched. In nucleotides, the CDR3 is TGTGCCAGCAGCCAAGGACAGGACTATGGCTACACCTTC. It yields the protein CASSQGQDYGYTF. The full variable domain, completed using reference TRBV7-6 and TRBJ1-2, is GAGVSQSPRYKVTKRGQDVALRCDPISGHVSLYWYRQALGQGPEFLTYFNYEAQQDKSGLPNDRFSAERPEGSISTLTIQRTEQRDSAMYRCASSQGQDYGYTFGSGTRLTVV.